Each of the 18 T cell receptor beta chains below was sequenced from the same sample in a study of beta chain features in type 1 diabetes. The authors reverse transcribed all of the isolated RNA, so sequencing captured expressed TCRB transcripts. Some clones are missing from TCRdb's copy, which holds only in-frame ones; the method was immunoSEQ multiplex PCR. The profile shows more than 120,000 clones, about 10% of them singletons. Material: naive CD4+ T cells from blood. All receptors come from a man between 18 and 29 years old in good health.

A few counts support this clone. V and J are TRBV9 and TRBJ2-2; 7 bases are a match to TRBD1. The CDR3 totals 13 residues. Germline V CDR1 and CDR2: SGDLS, YYNGEE. V lost 2 bases and J lost 6; bases outside the gene matches: 1. This CDR3 is CASSVTGPGELFF. The CDR3 coding sequence is TGTGCCAGCAGCGTGACAGGGCCCGGGGAGCTGTTTTTT.

The sample holds a few counts of this clone. The J gene is TRBJ1-4, the V gene TRBV10-2, with D perhaps matching TRBD1 (5 bases). V was pared by 6 bases and J by 8 bases, with 19 bases between. The CDR3 covers 15 residues. Germline CDR1 WSHSY, CDR2 SAAADI. CDR3 sequence reads: CASSPGPSRGEKLFF. The CDR3 DNA sequence: TGCGCCAGCAGCCCCGGCCCCTCAAGGGGAGAAAAACTGTTTTTT.

The gene calls are TRBV7-2 and TRBJ2-7; no firm D call. CDR1 is SGHTA, CDR2 FQGNSA, per germline. The V gene lost 6 bases and the J gene lost 1 base, with 4 bases spanning the gap. The length of the CDR3 is 11 residues. The CDR3 region has the DNA TGTGCCAGCAGTCCTTCCTACGAGCAGTACTTC. Translation gives CASSPSYEQYF.

This chain joins TRBV6-1 and TRBJ1-2; 9 bases align to TRBD1. This CDR3 is 13 amino acids long. Per the germline V gene, CDR1 is MNHNS and CDR2 is SASEGT. Trimming took 11 bases from V and 6 from J; bases not matched to a gene: 10. The CDR3 loop reads CAAAGQGGDGYTF. CDR3 in DNA: TGTGCCGCAGCGGGACAGGGAGGCGATGGCTACACCTTC.

This clone was seen a few times. At the DNA level, this CDR3 is encoded by other sequences in the same sample as well. This chain joins TRBV5-1 and TRBJ1-2; 7 bases match TRBD1. This CDR3 region has 13 residues. Germline CDR1 reads SGHRS; CDR2 reads YFSETQ. Trimming cost V 4 bases and J 1 base; bases outside gene matches: 1. In DNA, the CDR3 is TGCGCCAGCAGCCGGGACAGTAACTATGGCTACACCTTC. Amino acids: CASSRDSNYGYTF.

The V call is TRBV5-1, the J call TRBJ2-2; D is perhaps TRBD1 (6 bases). Germline V CDR1 and CDR2: SGHRS, YFSETQ. This CDR3 comprises 16 residues. Trimming took 4 bases from V and 3 from J, leaving 16 bases between them. The DNA for the CDR3 is TGCGCCAGCAGCGGGGCCCAGGGGTCGTACACCGGGGAGCTGTTTTTT. It encodes CASSGAQGSYTGELFF.

The chain uses TRBV4-3 and TRBJ1-5; D remains unclear. V lost 0 bases and J 5 bases, leaving 5 bases between the germline ends. From germline, CDR1 is LGHNA and CDR2 YSLEER. The CDR3 consists of 13 residues. The CDR3 DNA follows: TGCGCCAGCAGCCAAGATCGGGATCAGCCCCAGCATTTT. It codes for CASSQDRDQPQHF.

The genes are TRBV5-1 and TRBJ1-6; a weak D match, TRBD1 (6 bases). Trimming cost V 4 bases and J 8 bases, with 13 bases left between them. The CDR3 extends over 14 amino acids. Germline assignment: CDR1 SGHRS and CDR2 YFSETQ. CDR3 residues: CASSPTRQDSPLHF. DNA of the CDR3: TGCGCCAGCAGCCCGACAAGACAGGATTCACCCCTCCACTTT.

V usage is TRBV19 and J usage is TRBJ2-1; D is perhaps TRBD1 (5 bases). The germline V and J ends were trimmed by 9 bases and 0 bases, with 9 bases remaining between them. The CDR3 consists of 13 residues. Germline CDR1 is LNHDA and CDR2 is SQIVND (reference sequence). CDR3 DNA sequence: TGTGCCAGCAGGGCGAACTCCTACAATGAGCAGTTCTTC. As protein: CASRANSYNEQFF. Full variable domain (outside the CDR3, taken from reference TRBV19 and TRBJ2-1): DGGITQSPKYLFRKEGQNVTLSCEQNLNHDAMYWYRQDPGQGLRLIYYSQIVNDFQKGDIAEGYSVSREKKESFPLTVTSAQKNPTAFYLCASRANSYNEQFFGPGTRLTVL.

This clone was found a few times. The J gene is TRBJ1-5, the V gene TRBV7-2, with TRBD1 matching 8 bases. The V segment lost 3 bases and the J segment 4 bases; nucleotides outside the gene matches: 2. CDR1 SGHTA and CDR2 FQGNSA come from the germline V gene. The CDR3 runs to 14 residues. This CDR3 is CASSLTGANQPQHF. Written as DNA, the CDR3 is TGTGCCAGCAGCTTGACAGGGGCAAATCAGCCCCAGCATTTT.

The chain employs TRBV18 and TRBJ2-7; 8 bases are a match to TRBD1. The CDR3 contains 14 residues. V trimming: 4 bases; J trimming: 6 bases; junction bases outside the gene matches: 8. Germline CDR1 reads KGHSH; CDR2 reads LQKENI. The CDR3 region is CASSRSIQGGEQYF. CDR3 coding DNA: TGTGCCAGCTCACGATCGATACAGGGGGGCGAGCAGTACTTC.

This clone turned up a few times. The chain uses TRBV6-6 and TRBJ2-2; 8 nucleotides match TRBD1. V was pared by 4 bases and J by 2 bases, with 6 bases of the junction left unmatched. The germline gives CDR1 MNHNY, CDR2 SVGAGI (reference sequence). The CDR3 spans 16 residues. In DNA, the CDR3 is TGTGCCAGCAGTTGGGACAGGACCCCTAACACCGGGGAGCTGTTTTTT. Translation gives CASSWDRTPNTGELFF.

The chain uses TRBV4-3 and TRBJ2-6; TRBD1 matches 11 bases. The junction had 6 bases not matched to a gene; V was cut back by 3 bases and J by 2 bases. Germline assignment: CDR1 LGHNA and CDR2 YSLEER. CDR3 length equals 18 residues. As DNA, the CDR3 is TGCGCCAGCAGCCACCAAGGACAGGGGGCTGCTGGGGCCAACGTCCTGACTTTC. It encodes CASSHQGQGAAGANVLTF.

CDR3 coding DNA: TGTGCCAGTAGTATATCTAGCGGTGCCTACGAGCAGTACTTC. Protein sequence: CASSISSGAYEQYF. The chain carries TRBV19 and TRBJ2-7, with 7 positions matching TRBD2. The CDR3 has 14 residues. V was clipped by 2 bases and J by 2 bases; unmatched bases: 3. Germline values: CDR1 LNHDA, CDR2 SQIVND (reference sequence).

This clone showed up just a few times. V gene TRBV2 combines with J gene TRBJ1-2; D is uncertain. Trimming removed 4 bases at V and 4 bases at J, with 7 bases between. Germline V gene lookup returns CDR1 SNHLY and CDR2 FYNNEI. The CDR3 extends over 12 amino acids. The CDR3 sequence: CASSAGSYGYTF. For the CDR3, the DNA is TGTGCCAGCAGTGCGGGATCCTATGGCTACACCTTC.

A few counts support this clone. V and J are TRBV7-2 and TRBJ1-5; perhaps TRBD1 as D (6 bases). Germline CDR1 reads SGHTA; CDR2 reads FQGNSA. The CDR3 has 14 amino acids. Trimming left V 5 bases short and J 2 bases short, with 10 bases between. CDR3 coding DNA: TGTGCCAGCAGCCCCCGACAGGGCAATCAGCCCCAGCATTTT. It is translated as CASSPRQGNQPQHF.

This clone was seen a handful of times. This chain uses TRBV5-1 with TRBJ2-3; tentative D call: TRBD2 (7 bases). The germline V gene encodes CDR1 SGHRS and CDR2 YFSETQ. The V end was cut by 2 bases, the J end by 11 bases, with 12 bases between. The CDR3 loop spans 12 amino acids. CDR3 sequence (DNA): TGCGCCAGCAGCTTTGGAGGGGGGGGGCAGTATTTT. Protein: CASSFGGGGQYF.

This clone has ten or more counts. V is TRBV4-3 and J is TRBJ2-3; TRBD1 aligns across 7 bases. The CDR3 length is 15 residues. Germline CDR1 reads LGHNA; CDR2 reads YSLEER. J gave up 2 bases and V 4 bases, and 6 bases lay outside the gene matches. DNA of the CDR3: TGCGCCAGCAGCCGGGAACAGGGGTTCACAGATACGCAGTATTTT. It yields the protein CASSREQGFTDTQYF.